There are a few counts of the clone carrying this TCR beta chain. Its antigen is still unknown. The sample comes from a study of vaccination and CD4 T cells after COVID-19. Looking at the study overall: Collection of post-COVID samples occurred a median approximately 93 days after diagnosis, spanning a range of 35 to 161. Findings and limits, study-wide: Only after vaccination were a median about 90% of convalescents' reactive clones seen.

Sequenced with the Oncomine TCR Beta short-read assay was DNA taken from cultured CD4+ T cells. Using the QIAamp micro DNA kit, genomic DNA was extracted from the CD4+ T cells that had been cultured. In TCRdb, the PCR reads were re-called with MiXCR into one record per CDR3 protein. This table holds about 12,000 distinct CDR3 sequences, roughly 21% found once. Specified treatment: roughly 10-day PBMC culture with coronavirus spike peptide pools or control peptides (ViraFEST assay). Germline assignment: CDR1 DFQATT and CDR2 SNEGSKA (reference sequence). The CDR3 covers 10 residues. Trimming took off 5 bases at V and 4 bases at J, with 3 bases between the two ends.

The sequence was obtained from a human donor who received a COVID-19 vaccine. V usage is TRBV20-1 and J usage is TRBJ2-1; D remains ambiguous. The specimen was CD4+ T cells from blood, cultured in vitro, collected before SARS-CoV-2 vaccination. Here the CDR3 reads CSAAYNEQFF. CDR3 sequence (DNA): TGCAGTGCTGCGTACAATGAGCAGTTCTTC.